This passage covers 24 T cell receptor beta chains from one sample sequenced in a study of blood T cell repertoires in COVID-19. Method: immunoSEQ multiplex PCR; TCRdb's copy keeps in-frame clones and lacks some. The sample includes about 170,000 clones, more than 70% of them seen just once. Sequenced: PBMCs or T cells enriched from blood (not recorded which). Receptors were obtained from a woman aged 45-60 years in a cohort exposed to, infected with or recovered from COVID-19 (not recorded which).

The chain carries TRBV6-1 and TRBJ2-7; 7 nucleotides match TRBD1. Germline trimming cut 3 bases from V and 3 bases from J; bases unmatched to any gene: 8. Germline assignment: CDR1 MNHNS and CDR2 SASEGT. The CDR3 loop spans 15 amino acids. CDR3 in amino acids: CASSEFVGQDYEQYF. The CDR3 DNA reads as TGTGCCAGCAGTGAGTTCGTCGGACAGGACTACGAGCAGTACTTC.

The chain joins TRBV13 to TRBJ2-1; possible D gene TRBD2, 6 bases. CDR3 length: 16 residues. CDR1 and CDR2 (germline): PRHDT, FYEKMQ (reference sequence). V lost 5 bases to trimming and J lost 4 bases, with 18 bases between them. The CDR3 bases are TGTGCCAGCAGCCCAGTTCCGAGAGGAGGGTACAATGAGCAGTTCTTC. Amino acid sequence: CASSPVPRGGYNEQFF.

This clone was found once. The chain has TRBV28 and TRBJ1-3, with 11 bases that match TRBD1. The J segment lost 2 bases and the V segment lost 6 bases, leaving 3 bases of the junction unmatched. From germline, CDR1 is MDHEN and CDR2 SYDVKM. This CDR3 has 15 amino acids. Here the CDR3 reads CASSPGQGAGNTIYF. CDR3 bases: TGTGCCAGCAGCCCGGGACAGGGGGCTGGAAACACCATATATTTT.

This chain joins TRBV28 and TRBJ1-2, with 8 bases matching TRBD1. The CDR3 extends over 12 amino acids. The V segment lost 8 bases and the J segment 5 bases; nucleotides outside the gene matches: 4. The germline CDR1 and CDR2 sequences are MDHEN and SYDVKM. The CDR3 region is CASRRTGYGYTF. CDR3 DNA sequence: TGTGCCAGCCGAAGGACAGGGTATGGCTACACCTTC.

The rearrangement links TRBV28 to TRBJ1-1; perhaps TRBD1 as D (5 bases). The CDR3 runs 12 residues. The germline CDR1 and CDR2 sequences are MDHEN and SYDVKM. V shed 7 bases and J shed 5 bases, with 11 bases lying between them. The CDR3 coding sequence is TGTGCCAGCACCATAGGGGAAACTGAAGCTTTCTTT. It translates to CASTIGETEAFF.

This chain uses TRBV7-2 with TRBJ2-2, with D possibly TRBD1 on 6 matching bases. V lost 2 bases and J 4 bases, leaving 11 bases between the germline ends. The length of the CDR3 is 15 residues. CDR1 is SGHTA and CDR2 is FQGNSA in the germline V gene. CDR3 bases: TGTGCCAGCAGCTTACACAGGGTGGGCACCGGGGAGCTGTTTTTT. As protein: CASSLHRVGTGELFF.

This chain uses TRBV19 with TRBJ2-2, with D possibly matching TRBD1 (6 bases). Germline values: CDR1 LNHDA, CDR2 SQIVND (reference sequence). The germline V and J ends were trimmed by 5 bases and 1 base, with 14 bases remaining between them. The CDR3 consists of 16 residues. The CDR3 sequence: CASSLDRQENTGELFF. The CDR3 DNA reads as TGTGCCAGTAGTCTTGACCGACAGGAGAACACCGGGGAGCTGTTTTTT.

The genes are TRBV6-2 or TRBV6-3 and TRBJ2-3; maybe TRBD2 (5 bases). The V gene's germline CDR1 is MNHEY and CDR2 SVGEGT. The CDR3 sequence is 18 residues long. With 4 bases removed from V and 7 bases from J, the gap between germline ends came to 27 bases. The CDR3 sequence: CASSSPSKPSGVTYTQYF. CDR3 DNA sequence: TGTGCCAGCAGTTCCCCCTCTAAACCTTCCGGGGTCACGTATACGCAGTATTTT.

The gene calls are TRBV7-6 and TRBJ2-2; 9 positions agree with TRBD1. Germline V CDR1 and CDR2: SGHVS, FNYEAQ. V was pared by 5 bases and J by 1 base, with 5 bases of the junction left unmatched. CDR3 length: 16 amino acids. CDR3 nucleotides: TGTGCCAGCAGCCCCCCGGGACAGGGGAACACCGGGGAGCTGTTTTTT. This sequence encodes CASSPPGQGNTGELFF.

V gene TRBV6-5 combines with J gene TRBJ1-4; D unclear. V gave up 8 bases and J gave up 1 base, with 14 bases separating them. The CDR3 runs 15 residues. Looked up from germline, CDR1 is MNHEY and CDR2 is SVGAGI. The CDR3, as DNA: TGTGCCAGCGGTACGAACGGGGTAACTAATGAAAAACTGTTTTTT. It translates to CASGTNGVTNEKLFF.

This chain's CDR3 is CASSLAQYQGADTQYF. The CDR3 DNA sequence: TGTGCCAGCAGCTTAGCGCAATACCAGGGTGCAGATACGCAGTATTTT. V is TRBV7-2 and J is TRBJ2-3; weak D call: TRBD1 (5 bases). The germline V and J ends were trimmed by 0 bases and 4 bases, with 14 bases remaining between them. The CDR3 consists of 16 residues. The germline gives CDR1 SGHTA, CDR2 FQGNSA. Looking up the rest from reference TRBV7-2 and TRBJ2-3 gives the full variable domain: GAGVSQSPSNKVTEKGKDVELRCDPISGHTALYWYRQSLGQGLEFLIYFQGNSAPDKSGLPSDRFSAERTGGSVSTLTIQRTQQEDSAVYLCASSLAQYQGADTQYFGPGTRLTVL.

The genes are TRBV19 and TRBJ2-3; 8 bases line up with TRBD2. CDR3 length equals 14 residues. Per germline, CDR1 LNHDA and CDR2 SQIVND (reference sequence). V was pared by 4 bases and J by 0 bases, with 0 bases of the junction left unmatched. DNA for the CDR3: TGTGCCAGTAGTAGCGGGAGGAGCACAGATACGCAGTATTTT. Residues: CASSSGRSTDTQYF. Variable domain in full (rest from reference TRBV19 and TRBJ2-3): DGGITQSPKYLFRKEGQNVTLSCEQNLNHDAMYWYRQDPGQGLRLIYYSQIVNDFQKGDIAEGYSVSREKKESFPLTVTSAQKNPTAFYLCASSSGRSTDTQYFGPGTRLTVL.

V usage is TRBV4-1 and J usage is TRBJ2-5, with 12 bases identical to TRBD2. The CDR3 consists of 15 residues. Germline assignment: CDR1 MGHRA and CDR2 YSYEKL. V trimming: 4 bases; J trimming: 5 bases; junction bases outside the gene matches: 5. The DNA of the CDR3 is TGCGCCAGCAGCCCTAGCGGGGGGGCTTGGGAGACCCAGTACTTC. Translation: CASSPSGGAWETQYF.

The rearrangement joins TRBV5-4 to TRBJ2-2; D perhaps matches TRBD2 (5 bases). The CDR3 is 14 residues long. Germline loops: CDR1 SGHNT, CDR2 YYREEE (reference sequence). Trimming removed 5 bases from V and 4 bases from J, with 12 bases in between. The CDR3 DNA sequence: TGTGCCAGCAGTTTAGCGTTTCCCACCGGGGAGCTGTTTTTT. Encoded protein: CASSLAFPTGELFF.

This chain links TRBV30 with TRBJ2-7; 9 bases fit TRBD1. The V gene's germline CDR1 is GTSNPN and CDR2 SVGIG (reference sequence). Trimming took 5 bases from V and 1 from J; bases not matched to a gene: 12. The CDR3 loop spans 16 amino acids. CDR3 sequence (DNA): TGTGCCTGGCTTAAAGCAGGAGGACAGGGGTCCTACGAGCAGTACTTC. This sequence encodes CAWLKAGGQGSYEQYF.

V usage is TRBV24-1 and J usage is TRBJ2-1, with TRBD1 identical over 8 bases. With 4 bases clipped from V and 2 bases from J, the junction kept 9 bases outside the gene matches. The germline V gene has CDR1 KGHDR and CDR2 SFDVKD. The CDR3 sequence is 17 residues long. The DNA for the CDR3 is TGTGCCACCAGTGACCTCTCCGGGACAGGCGCCTACAATGAGCAGTTCTTC. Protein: CATSDLSGTGAYNEQFF.

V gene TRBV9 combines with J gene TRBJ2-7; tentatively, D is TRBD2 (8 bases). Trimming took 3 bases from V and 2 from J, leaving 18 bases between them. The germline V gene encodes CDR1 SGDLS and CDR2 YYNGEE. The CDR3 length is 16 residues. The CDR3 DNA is TGTGCCAGCAGCGCGGGAGGGGGGGACAGCACCTACGAGCAGTACTTC. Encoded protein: CASSAGGGDSTYEQYF. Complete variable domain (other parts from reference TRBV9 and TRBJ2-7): DSGVTQTPKHLITATGQRVTLRCSPRSGDLSVYWYQQSLDQGLQFLIQYYNGEERAKGNILERFSAQQFPDLHSELNLSSLELGDSALYFCASSAGGGDSTYEQYFGPGTRLTVT.

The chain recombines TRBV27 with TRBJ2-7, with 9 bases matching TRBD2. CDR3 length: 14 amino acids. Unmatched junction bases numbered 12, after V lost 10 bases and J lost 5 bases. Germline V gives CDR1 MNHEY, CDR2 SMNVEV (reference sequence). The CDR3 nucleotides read TGTGCCACCGTTTACACCGGGACTAGCAACGAGCAGTACTTC. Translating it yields CATVYTGTSNEQYF.

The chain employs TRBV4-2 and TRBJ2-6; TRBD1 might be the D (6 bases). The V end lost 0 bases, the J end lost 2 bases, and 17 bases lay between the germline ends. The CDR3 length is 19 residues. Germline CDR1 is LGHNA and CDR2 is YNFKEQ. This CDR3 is CASSQDLAGASPGANVLTF. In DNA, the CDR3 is TGTGCCAGCAGCCAAGATCTAGCAGGGGCCTCACCTGGGGCCAACGTCCTGACTTTC.

The chain's CDR3 is CASSLSKGVEKLFF. The CDR3 DNA sequence: TGTGCCAGCAGTTTATCGAAGGGGGTTGAAAAACTGTTTTTT. The chain joins TRBV27 to TRBJ1-4, with a tentative D call TRBD1 (6 bases). The CDR3 loop spans 14 amino acids. In germline, CDR1 is MNHEY, CDR2 SMNVEV (reference sequence). V dropped 0 bases and J dropped 7 bases, with 9 bases sitting between them.

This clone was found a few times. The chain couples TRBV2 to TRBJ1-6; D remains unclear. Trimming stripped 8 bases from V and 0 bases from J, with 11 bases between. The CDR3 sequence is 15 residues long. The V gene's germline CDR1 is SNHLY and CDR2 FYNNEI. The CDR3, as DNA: TGTGCCAGCGTCGGAGGGTTCTCCTATAATTCACCCCTCCACTTT. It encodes CASVGGFSYNSPLHF. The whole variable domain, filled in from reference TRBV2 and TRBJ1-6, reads EPEVTQTPSHQVTQMGQEVILRCVPISNHLYFYWYRQILGQKVEFLVSFYNNEISEKSEIFDDQFSVERPDGSNFTLKIRSTKLEDSAMYFCASVGGFSYNSPLHFGNGTRLTVT.

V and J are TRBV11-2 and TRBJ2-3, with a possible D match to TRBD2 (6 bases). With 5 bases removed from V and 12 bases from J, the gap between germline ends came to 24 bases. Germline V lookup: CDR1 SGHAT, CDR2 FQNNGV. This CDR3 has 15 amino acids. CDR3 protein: CASSRGKVDTGSQYF. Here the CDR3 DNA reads TGTGCCAGCAGCCGCGGGAAGGTGGACACTGGGTCCCAGTATTTT.

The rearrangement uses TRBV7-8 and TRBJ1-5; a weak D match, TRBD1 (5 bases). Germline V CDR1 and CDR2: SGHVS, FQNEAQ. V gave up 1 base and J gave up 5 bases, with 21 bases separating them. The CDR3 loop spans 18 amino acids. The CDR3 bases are TGTGCCAGCAGCTTAGTTAATCTTGCGGCAGGGTTCGATCAGCCCCAGCATTTT. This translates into CASSLVNLAAGFDQPQHF.

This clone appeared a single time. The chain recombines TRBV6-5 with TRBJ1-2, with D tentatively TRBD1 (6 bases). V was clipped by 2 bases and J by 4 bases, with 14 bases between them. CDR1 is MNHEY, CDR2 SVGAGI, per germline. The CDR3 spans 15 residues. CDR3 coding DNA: TGTGCCAGCAGTTACCATCGGACAGACGGCTATGGCTACACCTTC. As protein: CASSYHRTDGYGYTF.